This T cell receptor (beta chain) was obtained from a study of PD-L1 blockade in urothelial cancer. Study information: The study started patients on atezolizumab around 2014, giving 1,200 mg intravenously every 3 weeks.

Data came from immunoSEQ multiplex PCR; TCRdb stores just in-frame clones and leaves some out. The table lists about 88,000 clones, 90% of them singletons, with 9.4% in the top ten. Urothelial carcinoma affected the patients, and it was locally advanced or metastatic. Sampling of each patient yielded between 1 and 8 specimens, collected pretreatment and on-treatment. The junction had 8 bases not matched to a gene; V was cut back by 3 bases and J by 5 bases. Germline CDR1 and CDR2: MNHEY and SMNVEV (reference sequence). CDR3 length: 15 amino acids. The sequencing here drew on PBMCs, taken around atezolizumab (anti-PD-L1) treatment. The chain recombines TRBV27 with TRBJ2-3, with 7 bases lining up with TRBD1. The TCR originated in a man aged 55 to 70 with urothelial cancer. DNA of the CDR3: TGTGCCAGCAGTTTCTCAGAGGGGGCAAGAGATACGCAGTATTTT. This translates into CASSFSEGARDTQYF.